Listed below are T cell receptor beta chains from one sample, sequenced in a study of shared clonotypes between healthy human individuals. This table comes from immunoSEQ multiplex PCR, and its TCRdb copy is limited to in-frame clones, with some not included. The repertoire holds roughly 640,000 clones, with roughly 97% as singletons. Sequencing input: naive CD4+ T cells sorted from blood. The origin of the receptors is a woman in her twenties or thirties in good health. Both conserved end residues are part of each CDR3. The D gene is left open where the match is weak. Some rows mark clone size as missing; the rest say once, few, many or name a class of expanded clone.

v_gene	d_gene	j_gene	abundance	CDR3nt	CDR3aa
TRBV14	-	TRBJ2-1	-	TGTGCCAGCAGCCAAGAACGTAGCTTTTCCCACAATGAGCAGTTCTTC	CASSQERSFSHNEQFF
TRBV28	-	TRBJ2-7	-	TGTGCCAGCAGACCCGACTATCGGATCGCCGGGGAGCAGTACTTC	CASRPDYRIAGEQYF
TRBV4-2	TRBD2	TRBJ2-5	-	TGTGCCAGCAGCCAAGATCTTGCGGCTAGCGGGAGCGGGGAGACCCAGTACTTC	CASSQDLAASGSGETQYF
TRBV19	-	TRBJ1-1	-	TGTGCCAGTAGTCTGGGCAAAATGAACACTGAAGCTTTCTTT	CASSLGKMNTEAFF
TRBV15	-	TRBJ2-2	-	TGTGCCACCAGCAGAGTCGGGAGAGGTACCGGGGAGCTGTTTTTT	CATSRVGRGTGELFF
TRBV19	-	TRBJ2-3	-	TGTGCCAGTAGTATAGGGGACATGGATACGCAGTATTTT	CASSIGDMDTQYF
TRBV6-5	-	TRBJ1-2	once	TGTGCCAGCAGTTCGCCCACAGGGAACTATGGCTACACCTTC	CASSSPTGNYGYTF
TRBV7-3	TRBD2	TRBJ2-1	-	TGTGCCAGCAAGTCTAGCGGGGGGCTCTACAATGAGCAGTTCTTC	CASKSSGGLYNEQFF
TRBV7-6	TRBD2	TRBJ2-1	-	TGTGCCAGCAGCTTAGTCGGGGGGTACAATGAGCAGTTCTTC	CASSLVGGYNEQFF
TRBV30	-	TRBJ1-5	-	TGTGCCTGGGCGGGGACGAATAGCAATCAGCCCCAGCATTTT	CAWAGTNSNQPQHF
TRBV6-4	-	TRBJ2-1	-	TGTGCCAGCAGTACCTTAGATTCGCCTGAGCAGTTCTTC	CASSTLDSPEQFF
TRBV5-1	TRBD1	TRBJ2-7	once	TGCGCCAGCAGCTTGTGGGGACAGGGGGTCTCCGAGCAGTACTTC	CASSLWGQGVSEQYF
TRBV6-5	TRBD1	TRBJ1-5	-	TGTGCCAGCAGTCTAGGACAGGTAGATCAGCCCCAGCATTTT	CASSLGQVDQPQHF
TRBV7-2	-	TRBJ1-2	-	TGTGCCAGCAGCCAGGGACCGAACTATGGCTACACCTTC	CASSQGPNYGYTF
TRBV10-3	-	TRBJ2-7	-	TGTGCCATCAGTGCCGAGACCTACGAGCAGTACTTC	CAISAETYEQYF
TRBV30	-	TRBJ1-5	-	TGTGCCTGGAGTGACGGTAATCAGCCCCAGCATTTT	CAWSDGNQPQHF